Below are 5 T cell receptor beta chains sequenced from a single sample in a study of T cell responses to AZD1222 COVID-19 vaccine. Clones were read by immunoSEQ multiplex PCR, and TCRdb kept only the in-frame ones, dropping some. The repertoire holds 150,000 to 200,000 clones, with 90% to 95% as singletons. This material consisted of peripheral blood, taken 28 days after the second AZD1222 dose. Receptors originate from an adult who received the AZD1222 COVID-19 vaccine.

This chain joins TRBV6-5 and TRBJ1-2; D possibly corresponds to TRBD1 (5 bases). The CDR3 consists of 13 residues. CDR1 and CDR2 from the germline V gene are MNHEY and SVGAGI. With 7 bases removed from V and 3 bases from J, the gap between germline ends came to 12 bases. CDR3 amino acids: CASTRQGDYGYTF. CDR3 bases: TGTGCCAGCACCCGGCAGGGCGACTATGGCTACACCTTC.

This chain connects TRBV6-5 to TRBJ2-3; perhaps TRBD2 as D (5 bases). Germline values: CDR1 MNHEY, CDR2 SVGAGI. V lost 5 bases to trimming and J lost 6 bases, with 6 bases between them. This CDR3 spans 11 amino acids. The CDR3 DNA reads TGTGCCAGCAGTCAGCGGGATACGCAGTATTTT. Amino acid sequence: CASSQRDTQYF.

V and J are TRBV19 and TRBJ1-2, with 8 bases that match TRBD1. Germline CDR1 and CDR2: LNHDA and SQIVND (reference sequence). This CDR3 contains 14 residues. The trim removed 2 bases at V and 8 bases at J, leaving 7 bases unmatched. The CDR3 DNA sequence: TGTGCCAGTAGTATATCCGGACAGGGTCGAGGCTACACCTTC. Translation: CASSISGQGRGYTF.

This rearrangement joins TRBV27 to TRBJ1-6; maybe TRBD1 (5 bases). Between the trimmed V and J ends, which lost 6 bases and 5 bases, there was a span of 14 bases. The CDR3 spans 15 residues. CDR1 is MNHEY and CDR2 is SMNVEV in the germline V gene (reference sequence). In DNA form, the CDR3 reads TGTGCCAGCAGCCCCGGGGGGTACGATAATTCACCCCTCCACTTT. It codes for CASSPGGYDNSPLHF.

This chain uses TRBV6-1 with TRBJ2-7; D call uncertain. With 2 bases removed from V and 0 bases from J, the gap between germline ends came to 8 bases. CDR3 length equals 14 residues. Germline V gene data show CDR1 as MNHNS and CDR2 as SASEGT. The CDR3 DNA reads TGTGCCAGCAGTGAAATGGGTTTCTCCTACGAGCAGTACTTC. This sequence encodes CASSEMGFSYEQYF.